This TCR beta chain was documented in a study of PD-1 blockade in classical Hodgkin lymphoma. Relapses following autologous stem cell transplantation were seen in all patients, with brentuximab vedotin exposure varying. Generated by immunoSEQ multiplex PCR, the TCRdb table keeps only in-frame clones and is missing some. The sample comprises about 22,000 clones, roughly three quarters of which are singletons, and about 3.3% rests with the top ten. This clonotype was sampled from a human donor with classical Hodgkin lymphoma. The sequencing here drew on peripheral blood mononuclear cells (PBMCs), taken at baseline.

CDR3 residues: CASSFPGLDNEQFF. The CDR3, as DNA: TGCGCCAGCAGCTTTCCGGGACTAGACAATGAGCAGTTCTTC. The chain links TRBV5-1 to TRBJ2-1; 8 nucleotides match TRBD2. The CDR3 spans 14 residues. Germline values: CDR1 SGHRS, CDR2 YFSETQ. V was pared by 2 bases and J by 5 bases, with 3 bases of the junction left unmatched.